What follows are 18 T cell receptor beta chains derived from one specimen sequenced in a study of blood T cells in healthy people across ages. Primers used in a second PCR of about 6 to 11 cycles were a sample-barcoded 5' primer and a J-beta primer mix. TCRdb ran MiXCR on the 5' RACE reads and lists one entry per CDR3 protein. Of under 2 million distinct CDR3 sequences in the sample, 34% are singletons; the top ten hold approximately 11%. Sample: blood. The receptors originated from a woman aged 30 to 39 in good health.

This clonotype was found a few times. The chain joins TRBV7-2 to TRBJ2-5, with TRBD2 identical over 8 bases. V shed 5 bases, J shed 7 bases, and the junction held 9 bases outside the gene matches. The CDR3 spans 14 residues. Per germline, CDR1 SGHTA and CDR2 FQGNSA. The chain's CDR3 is CASSARREAGTQYF. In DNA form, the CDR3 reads TGTGCCAGCAGCGCTCGGCGGGAGGCGGGGACCCAGTACTTC.

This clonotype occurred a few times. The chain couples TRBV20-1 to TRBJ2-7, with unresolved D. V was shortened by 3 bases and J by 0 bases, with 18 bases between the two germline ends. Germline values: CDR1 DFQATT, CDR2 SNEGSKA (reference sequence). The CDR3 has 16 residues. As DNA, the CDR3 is TGCAGTGCTAGGGAATGGATGGACGGTAGCTCCTACGAGCAGTACTTC. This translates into CSAREWMDGSSYEQYF.

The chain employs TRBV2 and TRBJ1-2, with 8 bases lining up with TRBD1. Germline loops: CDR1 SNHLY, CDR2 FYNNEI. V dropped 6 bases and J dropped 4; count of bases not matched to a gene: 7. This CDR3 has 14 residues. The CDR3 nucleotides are TGTGCCAGCAGGGGCCGGACAGGGACCTATGGCTACACCTTC. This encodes CASRGRTGTYGYTF.

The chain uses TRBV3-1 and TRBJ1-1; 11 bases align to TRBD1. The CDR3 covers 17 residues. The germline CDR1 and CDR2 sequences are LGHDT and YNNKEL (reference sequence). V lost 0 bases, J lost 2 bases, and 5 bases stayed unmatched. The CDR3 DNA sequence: TGTGCCAGCAGCCAAGAAAGGACAGGGGGCTCTAACACTGAAGCTTTCTTT. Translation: CASSQERTGGSNTEAFF.

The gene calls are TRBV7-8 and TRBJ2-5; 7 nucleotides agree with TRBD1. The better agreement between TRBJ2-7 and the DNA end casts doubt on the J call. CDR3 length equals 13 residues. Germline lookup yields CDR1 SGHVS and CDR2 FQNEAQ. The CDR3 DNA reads TGTGCCAGCAGCCTACAGGGGCCGGACGAGCAGTACTTC. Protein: CASSLQGPDEQYF.

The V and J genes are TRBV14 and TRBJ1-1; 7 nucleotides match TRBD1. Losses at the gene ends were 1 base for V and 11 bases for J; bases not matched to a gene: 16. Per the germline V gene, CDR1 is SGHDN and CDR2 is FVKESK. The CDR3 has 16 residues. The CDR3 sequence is CASSQVGRGDSAAAFF. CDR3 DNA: TGTGCCAGCAGCCAAGTAGGCCGGGGGGACAGCGCCGCCGCTTTCTTT.

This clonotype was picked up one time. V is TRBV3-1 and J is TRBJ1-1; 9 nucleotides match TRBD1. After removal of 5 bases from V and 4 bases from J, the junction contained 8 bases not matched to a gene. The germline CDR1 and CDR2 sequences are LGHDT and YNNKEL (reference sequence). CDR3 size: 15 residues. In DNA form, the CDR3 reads TGTGCCAGCAGCTGGGGACAGGGTGTGAGCACTGAAGCTTTCTTT. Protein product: CASSWGQGVSTEAFF.

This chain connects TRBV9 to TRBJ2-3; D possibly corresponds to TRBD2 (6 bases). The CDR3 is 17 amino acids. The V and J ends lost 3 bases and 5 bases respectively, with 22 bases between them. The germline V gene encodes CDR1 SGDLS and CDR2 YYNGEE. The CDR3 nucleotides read TGTGCCAGCAGCGACCCACCTCGGGGCGGGGTGGGAGATACGCAGTATTTT. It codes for CASSDPPRGGVGDTQYF. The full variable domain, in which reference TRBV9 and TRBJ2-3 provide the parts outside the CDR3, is DSGVTQTPKHLITATGQRVTLRCSPRSGDLSVYWYQQSLDQGLQFLIQYYNGEERAKGNILERFSAQQFPDLHSELNLSSLELGDSALYFCASSDPPRGGVGDTQYFGPGTRLTVL.

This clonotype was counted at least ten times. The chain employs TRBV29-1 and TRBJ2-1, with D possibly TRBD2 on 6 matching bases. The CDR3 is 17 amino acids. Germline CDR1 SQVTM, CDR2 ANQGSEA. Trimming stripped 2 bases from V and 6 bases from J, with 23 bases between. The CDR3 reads CSVERRGHIETFNEQFF. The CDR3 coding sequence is TGCAGCGTTGAACGGCGGGGCCACATTGAAACATTCAATGAGCAGTTCTTC.

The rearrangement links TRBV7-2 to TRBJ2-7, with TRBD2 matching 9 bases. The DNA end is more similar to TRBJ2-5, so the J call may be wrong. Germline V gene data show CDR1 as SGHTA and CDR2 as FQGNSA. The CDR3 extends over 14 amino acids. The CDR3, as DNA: TGTGCCAGCAGCGTTAGCGGGAGCTGGGAGACCCAGTACTTC. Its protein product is CASSVSGSWETQYF.

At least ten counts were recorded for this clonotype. CDR3 amino acids: CASNGGGYNEQFF. CDR3 sequence (DNA): TGTGCCAGCAACGGGGGCGGCTACAATGAGCAGTTCTTC. The gene calls are TRBV5-5 and TRBJ2-1, with D possibly called TRBD1 or TRBD2 (6 bases each). The germline V gene encodes CDR1 SGHKS and CDR2 YYEKEE (reference sequence). V was pared by 6 bases and J by 3 bases, with 10 bases between. The CDR3 spans 13 residues.

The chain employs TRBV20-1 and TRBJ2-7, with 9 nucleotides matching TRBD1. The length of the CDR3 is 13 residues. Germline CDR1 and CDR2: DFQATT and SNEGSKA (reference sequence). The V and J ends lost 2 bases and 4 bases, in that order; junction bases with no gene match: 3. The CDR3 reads CSARTGGKYEQYF. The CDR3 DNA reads TGCAGTGCTAGAACAGGGGGCAAGTACGAGCAGTACTTC.

The CDR3 nucleotides are TGTGCCAGCAGCCCCTGGGACAGCCCTTCCTACGAGCAGTACTTC. Translating gives CASSPWDSPSYEQYF. The V call is TRBV12-3 or TRBV12-4, the J call TRBJ2-7; 7 bases line up with TRBD1. V lost 6 bases, J lost 1 base, and 9 bases stayed unmatched. CDR3 length: 15 amino acids.

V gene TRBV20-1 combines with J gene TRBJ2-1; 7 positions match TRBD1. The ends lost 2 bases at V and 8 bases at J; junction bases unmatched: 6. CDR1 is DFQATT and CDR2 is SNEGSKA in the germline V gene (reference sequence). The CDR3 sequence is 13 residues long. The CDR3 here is CSARFHRGHEQFF. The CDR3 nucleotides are TGCAGTGCTAGATTTCACAGGGGTCATGAGCAGTTCTTC.

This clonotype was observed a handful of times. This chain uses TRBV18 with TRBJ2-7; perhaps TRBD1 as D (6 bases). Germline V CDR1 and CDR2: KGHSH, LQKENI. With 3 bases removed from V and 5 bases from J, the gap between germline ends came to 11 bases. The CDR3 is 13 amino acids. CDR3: CASSPGAQDEQYF. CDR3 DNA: TGTGCCAGCTCACCGGGGGCGCAGGACGAGCAGTACTTC.

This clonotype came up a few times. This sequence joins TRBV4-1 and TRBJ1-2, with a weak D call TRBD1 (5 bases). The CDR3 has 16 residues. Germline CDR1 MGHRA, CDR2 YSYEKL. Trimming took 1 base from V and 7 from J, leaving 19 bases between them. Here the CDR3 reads CASSQAGTYLGFGYTF. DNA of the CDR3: TGCGCCAGCAGCCAAGCGGGGACCTACTTAGGGTTTGGCTACACCTTC.

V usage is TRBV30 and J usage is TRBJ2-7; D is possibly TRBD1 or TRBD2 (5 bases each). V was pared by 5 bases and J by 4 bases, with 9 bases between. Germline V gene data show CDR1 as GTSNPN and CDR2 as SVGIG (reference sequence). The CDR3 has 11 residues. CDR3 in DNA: TGTGCCTGGGGGGGACGTTACGAGCAGTACTTC. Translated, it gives CAWGGRYEQYF.

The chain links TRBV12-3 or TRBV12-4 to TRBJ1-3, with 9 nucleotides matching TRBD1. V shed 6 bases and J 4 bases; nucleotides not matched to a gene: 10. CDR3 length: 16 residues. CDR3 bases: TGTGCCAGCAGCCTTTCTGGGACAGGGTTCGGAAACACCATATATTTT. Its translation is CASSLSGTGFGNTIYF.